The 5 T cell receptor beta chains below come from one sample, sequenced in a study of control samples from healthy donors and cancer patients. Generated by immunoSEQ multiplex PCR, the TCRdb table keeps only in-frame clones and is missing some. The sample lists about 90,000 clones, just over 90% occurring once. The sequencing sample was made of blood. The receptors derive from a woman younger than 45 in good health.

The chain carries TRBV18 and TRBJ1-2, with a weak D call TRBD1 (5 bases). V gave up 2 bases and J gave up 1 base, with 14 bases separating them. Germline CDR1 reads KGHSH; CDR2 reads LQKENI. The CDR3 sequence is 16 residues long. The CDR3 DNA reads TGTGCCAGCTCACCAGGGGCAGAGCCCCTTAACTATGGCTACACCTTC. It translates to CASSPGAEPLNYGYTF.

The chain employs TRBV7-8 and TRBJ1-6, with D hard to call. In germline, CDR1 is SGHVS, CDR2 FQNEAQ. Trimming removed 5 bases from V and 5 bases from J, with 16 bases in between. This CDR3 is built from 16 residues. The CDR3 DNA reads TGTGCCAGCAGCCGTAGCTCATACCTCGATAATTCACCCCTCCACTTT. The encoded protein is CASSRSSYLDNSPLHF.

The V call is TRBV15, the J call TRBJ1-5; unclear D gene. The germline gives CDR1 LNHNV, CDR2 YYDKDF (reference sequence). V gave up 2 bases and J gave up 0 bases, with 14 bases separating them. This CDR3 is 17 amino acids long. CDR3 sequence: CATSRLVGTYSNQPQHF. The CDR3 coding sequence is TGTGCCACCAGCAGATTGGTAGGAACCTATAGCAATCAGCCCCAGCATTTT.

CDR3 DNA sequence: TGCAGCGTGTACGGGACAGGGGGCTTAAGTTACGAGCAGTACTTC. Its protein product is CSVYGTGGLSYEQYF. V usage is TRBV29-1 and J usage is TRBJ2-7; 12 nucleotides line up with TRBD1. The length of the CDR3 is 15 residues. Trimming took 6 bases from V and 4 from J; bases not matched to a gene: 10. Per the germline V gene, CDR1 is SQVTM and CDR2 is ANQGSEA.

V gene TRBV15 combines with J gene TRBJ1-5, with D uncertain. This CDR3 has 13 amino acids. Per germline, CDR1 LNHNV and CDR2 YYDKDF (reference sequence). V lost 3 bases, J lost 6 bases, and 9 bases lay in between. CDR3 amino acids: CATSSELGQPQHF. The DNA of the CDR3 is TGTGCCACCAGCAGTGAGTTGGGTCAGCCCCAGCATTTT. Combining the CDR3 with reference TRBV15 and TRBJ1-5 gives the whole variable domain DAMVIQNPRYQVTQFGKPVTLSCSQTLNHNVMYWYQQKSSQAPKLLFHYYDKDFNNEADTPDNFQSRRPNTSFCFLDIRSPGLGDTAMYLCATSSELGQPQHFGDGTRLSIL.